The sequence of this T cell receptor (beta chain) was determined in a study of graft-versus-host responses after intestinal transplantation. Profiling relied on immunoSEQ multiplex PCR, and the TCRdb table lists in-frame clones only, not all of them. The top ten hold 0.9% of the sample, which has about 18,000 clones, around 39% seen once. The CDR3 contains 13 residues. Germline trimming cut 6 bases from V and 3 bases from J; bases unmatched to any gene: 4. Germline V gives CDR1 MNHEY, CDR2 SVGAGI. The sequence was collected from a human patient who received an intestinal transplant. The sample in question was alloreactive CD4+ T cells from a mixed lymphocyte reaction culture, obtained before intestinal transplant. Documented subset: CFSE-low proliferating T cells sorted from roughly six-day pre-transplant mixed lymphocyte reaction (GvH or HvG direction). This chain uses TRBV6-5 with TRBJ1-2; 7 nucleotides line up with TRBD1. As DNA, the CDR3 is TGTGCCAGCAGCCGGGGACAGTACTATGGCTACACCTTC. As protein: CASSRGQYYGYTF.